What follows are 27 T cell receptor beta chains derived from one specimen sequenced in a study of cytomegalovirus exposure and HLA in healthy donors. PCR amplification relied on 60 Vbeta primers (plus 13 Jbeta primers). Method: immunoSEQ multiplex PCR; TCRdb's copy keeps in-frame clones and lacks some. The sample includes approximately 160,000 clones, just over 75% seen only once; the top ten take 1%. Specimen: PBMCs. All receptors derive from a middle-aged woman in good health and CMV-seronegative.

V usage is TRBV6-5 and J usage is TRBJ2-2; TRBD2 matches 8 bases. Germline CDR1 reads MNHEY; CDR2 reads SVGAGI. Unmatched junction bases numbered 6, after V lost 4 bases and J lost 5 bases. This CDR3 has 15 residues. CDR3 region: CASSFSAGATGELFF. The CDR3 bases are TGTGCCAGCAGTTTCTCAGCGGGAGCAACCGGGGAGCTGTTTTTT.

The V and J genes are TRBV6-5 and TRBJ2-6, with 8 positions matching TRBD1. J gave up 2 bases and V 2 bases, and 2 bases lay outside the gene matches. CDR1 is MNHEY, CDR2 SVGAGI, per germline. This CDR3 is built from 16 residues. This chain's CDR3 is CASSYRTGTGANVLTF. The CDR3, as DNA: TGTGCCAGCAGTTACCGGACAGGGACTGGGGCCAACGTCCTGACTTTC.

This clone appeared a single time. The chain carries TRBV29-1 and TRBJ2-2; 7 positions agree with TRBD2. Germline V gene sequence: CDR1 SQVTM, CDR2 ANQGSEA. Trimming cost V 2 bases and J 2 bases; bases outside gene matches: 5. The CDR3 consists of 15 residues. CDR3 sequence reads: CSVELADFNTGELFF. In DNA, the CDR3 is TGCAGCGTTGAACTAGCGGATTTTAACACCGGGGAGCTGTTTTTT.

The V gene is TRBV5-1, the J gene TRBJ2-1; possibly TRBD2 for D (7 bases). With 6 bases removed from V and 9 bases from J, the gap between germline ends came to 22 bases. Germline V CDR1 and CDR2: SGHRS, YFSETQ. The CDR3 spans 15 residues. CDR3 sequence reads: CASTLGGAGHGEQFF. The CDR3 DNA sequence: TGCGCCAGCACCCTGGGGGGGGCAGGACATGGTGAGCAGTTCTTC. The full variable domain, completed using reference TRBV5-1 and TRBJ2-1, is KAGVTQTPRYLIKTRGQQVTLSCSPISGHRSVSWYQQTPGQGLQFLFEYFSETQRNKGNFPGRFSGRQFSNSRSEMNVSTLELGDSALYLCASTLGGAGHGEQFFGPGTRLTVL.

Remarks on this clone: An end of the junction differs from the germline gene, which may be a read error. The sample carries other DNA sequences with the same CDR3. J is TRBJ2-5 and V is TRBV4-1, with unresolved D. This CDR3 has 13 amino acids. CDR1 and CDR2 (germline): MGHRA, YSYEKL. CDR3 coding DNA: TGCGCCAGTAGCCCGGCGGTACAAGAGACCCAGTACTTC. Translating it yields CASSPAVQETQYF.

The V gene is TRBV13, the J gene TRBJ1-4; 9 bases align to TRBD1. The CDR3 runs to 16 residues. V gave up 4 bases and J gave up 8 bases; unmatched junction bases: 11. Germline CDR1 PRHDT, CDR2 FYEKMQ (reference sequence). The CDR3 sequence is CASSSKTGGRREKLFF. In DNA form, the CDR3 reads TGTGCCAGCAGCTCAAAGACAGGGGGGAGAAGGGAAAAACTGTTTTTT.

The chain uses TRBV6-6 and TRBJ1-2; TRBD1 might be the D (5 bases). Trimming took 5 bases from V and 8 from J, leaving 12 bases between them. Germline V gene data show CDR1 as MNHNY and CDR2 as SVGAGI (reference sequence). This CDR3 has 12 residues. The CDR3 coding sequence is TGTGCCAGCAGTCCCCTGGGGGGGGGCTACACCTTC. This gives the protein CASSPLGGGYTF.

This clone is a singleton in its sample. J is TRBJ2-5 and V is TRBV6-4; maybe TRBD2 (6 bases). This CDR3 has 11 amino acids. CDR1 MRHNA and CDR2 SNTAGT come from the germline V gene. V was cut by 11 bases and J by 3 bases, with 10 bases left in between. The CDR3 spells CAGPGEETQYF. The DNA of the CDR3 is TGTGCCGGTCCGGGGGAAGAGACCCAGTACTTC.

V is TRBV30 and J is TRBJ1-2; 7 bases match TRBD1. With 4 bases clipped from V and 2 bases from J, the junction kept 7 bases outside the gene matches. The germline CDR1 and CDR2 sequences are GTSNPN and SVGIG (reference sequence). The CDR3 loop spans 14 amino acids. The chain's CDR3 is CAWNREDRNYGYTF. CDR3 bases: TGTGCCTGGAATAGGGAGGACAGGAACTATGGCTACACCTTC.

The rearrangement uses TRBV5-1 and TRBJ2-3; 11 bases match TRBD2. Germline assignment: CDR1 SGHRS and CDR2 YFSETQ. The V and J ends lost 2 bases and 6 bases, in that order; junction bases with no gene match: 8. The CDR3 loop spans 16 amino acids. CDR3 sequence reads: CASSFAGTSGLDTQYF. As DNA, the CDR3 is TGCGCCAGCAGCTTCGCCGGGACTAGCGGTTTGGATACGCAGTATTTT. The whole variable domain, filled in from reference TRBV5-1 and TRBJ2-3, reads KAGVTQTPRYLIKTRGQQVTLSCSPISGHRSVSWYQQTPGQGLQFLFEYFSETQRNKGNFPGRFSGRQFSNSRSEMNVSTLELGDSALYLCASSFAGTSGLDTQYFGPGTRLTVL.

This chain uses TRBV6-1 with TRBJ2-1; TRBD1 matches at 7 bases. Germline lookup yields CDR1 MNHNS and CDR2 SASEGT. The CDR3 totals 15 residues. V lost 3 bases and J lost 8; bases outside the gene matches: 10. In nucleotides, the CDR3 is TGTGCCAGCAGTGAGAAAGGGGGCATCCGGGATGAGCAGTTCTTC. It encodes CASSEKGGIRDEQFF.

V is TRBV27 and J is TRBJ2-7, with D perhaps TRBD2 (5 bases). This CDR3 contains 12 residues. Germline CDR1 and CDR2: MNHEY and SMNVEV (reference sequence). V lost 4 bases, J lost 5 bases, and 9 bases lay in between. CDR3 DNA sequence: TGTGCCAGCAGTTCCGTCGGGAACGAGCAGTACTTC. Translated: CASSSVGNEQYF.

V usage is TRBV6-5 and J usage is TRBJ2-7; tentatively, D is TRBD2 (6 bases). The V end lost 4 bases, the J end lost 3 bases, and 16 bases lay between the germline ends. The V gene's germline CDR1 is MNHEY and CDR2 SVGAGI. There are 15 residues in the CDR3. The CDR3 reads CASSLFFSGGYEQYF. CDR3 bases: TGTGCCAGCAGTTTGTTTTTTAGCGGAGGCTACGAGCAGTACTTC.

The V call is TRBV30, the J call TRBJ1-2; possibly TRBD1 for D (6 bases). CDR3 length equals 14 residues. Germline V gene data show CDR1 as GTSNPN and CDR2 as SVGIG (reference sequence). V lost 4 bases and J lost 8, with 20 bases in between. DNA of the CDR3: TGTGCCTGGATGAAGACGGCGGAGAGGGGGGGCTACACCTTC. Protein product: CAWMKTAERGGYTF.

This clone was counted only a few times. This chain links TRBV6-6 with TRBJ1-2, with D possibly being TRBD1 (6 bases). The CDR3 totals 14 residues. Per germline, CDR1 MNHNY and CDR2 SVGAGI (reference sequence). Trimming shortened V by 5 bases and J by 8 bases, and 18 bases separated the two germline ends. The CDR3 sequence is CASSRGHPRLGYTF. The CDR3 nucleotides are TGTGCCAGCAGTCGGGGACACCCGCGATTGGGCTACACCTTC.

The V call is TRBV29-1, the J call TRBJ2-7; 11 positions match TRBD2. Germline V gene lookup returns CDR1 SQVTM and CDR2 ANQGSEA. CDR3 length: 13 amino acids. V trimming: 4 bases; J trimming: 2 bases; junction bases outside the gene matches: 1. CDR3 loop: CSVGLAGTYEQYF. The CDR3, as DNA: TGCAGCGTTGGACTAGCGGGGACCTACGAGCAGTACTTC.

The chain is built from TRBV5-1 and TRBJ2-6; no definite D call. The germline V gene has CDR1 SGHRS and CDR2 YFSETQ. The CDR3 is made up of 15 amino acids. Deletions cut 4 bases from V and 1 base from J, with 9 bases between. This CDR3 is CASSQIRSGANVLTF. In DNA form, the CDR3 reads TGCGCCAGCAGCCAAATCAGATCTGGGGCCAACGTCCTGACTTTC.

This clone was seen only a few times. This sequence joins TRBV25-1 and TRBJ1-1; 8 nucleotides match TRBD1. Germline V gives CDR1 MGHDK, CDR2 SYGVNS. Germline trimming cut 3 bases from V and 1 base from J; bases unmatched to any gene: 7. The CDR3 runs to 16 residues. The CDR3 loop is CASSENYRGRNTEAFF. In nucleotides, the CDR3 is TGTGCCAGCAGTGAGAATTACAGGGGGAGGAACACTGAAGCTTTCTTT.

The chain links TRBV2 to TRBJ1-4, with D maybe TRBD1 (5 bases). V dropped 3 bases and J dropped 4 bases, with 9 bases sitting between them. The CDR3 loop spans 14 amino acids. The germline gives CDR1 SNHLY, CDR2 FYNNEI. CDR3 amino acids: CASSERGVNEKLFF. The CDR3 region has the DNA TGTGCCAGCAGTGAGCGGGGGGTTAATGAAAAACTGTTTTTT. The whole variable domain, remainder taken from reference TRBV2 and TRBJ1-4, is EPEVTQTPSHQVTQMGQEVILRCVPISNHLYFYWYRQILGQKVEFLVSFYNNEISEKSEIFDDQFSVERPDGSNFTLKIRSTKLEDSAMYFCASSERGVNEKLFFGSGTQLSVL.

The CDR3 DNA sequence: TGTGCCAGTAGTATTCAGCCAGGGGGCGCAGGGGAGCAGTACTTC. Residues: CASSIQPGGAGEQYF. J is TRBJ2-7 and V is TRBV19; 8 bases are shared with TRBD1. CDR3 size: 15 residues. Germline CDR1 is LNHDA and CDR2 is SQIVND (reference sequence). With V trimmed by 3 bases and J by 7 bases, 11 bases remained unmatched.

This clone was seen only a few times. This rearrangement joins TRBV29-1 to TRBJ1-2; no firm D call. The CDR3 is 10 amino acids. Germline CDR1 reads SQVTM; CDR2 reads ANQGSEA. V shed 4 bases and J shed 8 bases, with 8 bases lying between them. CDR3 loop: CSVVEGGYTF. The DNA for the CDR3 is TGCAGCGTTGTGGAGGGAGGCTACACCTTC. Based on the CDR3 plus reference TRBV29-1 and TRBJ1-2, the full variable domain is SAVISQKPSRDICQRGTSLTIQCQVDSQVTMMFWYRQQPGQSLTLIATANQGSEATYESGFVIDKFPISRPNLTFSTLTVSNMSPEDSSIYLCSVVEGGYTFGSGTRLTVV.

The genes are TRBV20-1 and TRBJ2-1; D remains unclear. CDR1 is DFQATT and CDR2 is SNEGSKA in the germline V gene (reference sequence). Trimming took off 6 bases at V and 7 bases at J, with 7 bases between the two ends. The CDR3 runs 10 residues. The CDR3, as DNA: TGCAGTGCCACTAAAAATGAGCAGTTCTTC. Translated, it gives CSATKNEQFF.

The chain combines TRBV7-6 with TRBJ1-2; D unclear. The V end lost 0 bases, the J end lost 8 bases, and 10 bases lay between the germline ends. CDR1 and CDR2 from the germline V gene are SGHVS and FNYEAQ. The CDR3 contains 13 residues. CDR3 DNA sequence: TGTGCCAGCAGCTTAGCGAATGATCGGGGCTACACCTTC. Translated: CASSLANDRGYTF.

This chain links TRBV10-3 with TRBJ2-7; D is undetermined. Trimming stripped 4 bases from V and 7 bases from J, with 11 bases between. The CDR3 covers 12 residues. Germline V lookup: CDR1 ENHRY, CDR2 SYGVKD. CDR3: CAISASSGEQYF. The DNA of the CDR3 is TGTGCCATCAGTGCCTCTAGTGGGGAGCAGTACTTC.

The chain's CDR3 is CAISETQGTGYTF. Written as DNA, the CDR3 is TGTGCCATCAGTGAGACACAGGGGACTGGCTACACCTTC. The chain links TRBV10-3 to TRBJ1-2; 7 nucleotides agree with TRBD1. Trimming cost V 2 bases and J 7 bases; bases outside gene matches: 4. Germline V CDR1 and CDR2: ENHRY, SYGVKD. This CDR3 comprises 13 residues.

The chain uses TRBV5-6 and TRBJ2-7; 10 bases fit TRBD1. The junction had 5 bases not matched to a gene; V was cut back by 0 bases and J by 2 bases. Per the germline V gene, CDR1 is SGHDT and CDR2 is YYEEEE. CDR3 length: 16 amino acids. The CDR3 DNA follows: TGTGCCAGCAGCTTGGGGGACAGGGGTCTAACCTACGAGCAGTACTTC. It is translated as CASSLGDRGLTYEQYF.

V is TRBV27 and J is TRBJ1-5; possible D gene TRBD1, 5 bases. Germline V gene lookup returns CDR1 MNHEY and CDR2 SMNVEV (reference sequence). Trimming shortened V by 2 bases and J by 7 bases, and 15 bases separated the two germline ends. The CDR3 spans 15 residues. The CDR3 is CASSLSGGTHQPQHF. The CDR3, as DNA: TGTGCCAGCAGTTTAAGTGGGGGGACGCACCAGCCCCAGCATTTT.